This T cell receptor (beta chain) was captured in a study of early T cells in non-severe SARS-CoV-2 infection. The wider study: Chains were not paired, and sequencing was done on bulk RNA from unsorted whole blood.

TCRdb processed the 5' RACE reads anew with MiXCR; each CDR3 protein has one entry. The data contain approximately 73,000 distinct CDR3 sequences, about 13% of them singletons. The V gene lost 3 bases and the J gene lost 0 bases, with 9 bases spanning the gap. Germline V gene lookup returns CDR1 SQVTM and CDR2 ANQGSEA. The CDR3 runs to 14 residues. On this clonotype: Its antigen is currently unknown.

Study-wide results and caveats: Private and CD4 specificities were missed by VDJdb matching, skewed to anti-spike CD8.

The sample was whole blood. The origin of this receptor is an adult who was a healthcare worker with PCR-confirmed SARS-CoV-2 infection or an uninfected control (not recorded which). The chain has TRBV29-1 and TRBJ1-3; the D is unclear. CDR3 coding DNA: TGCAGCGTTGAGTACACGAGCTCTGGAAACACCATATATTTT. Translation: CSVEYTSSGNTIYF.